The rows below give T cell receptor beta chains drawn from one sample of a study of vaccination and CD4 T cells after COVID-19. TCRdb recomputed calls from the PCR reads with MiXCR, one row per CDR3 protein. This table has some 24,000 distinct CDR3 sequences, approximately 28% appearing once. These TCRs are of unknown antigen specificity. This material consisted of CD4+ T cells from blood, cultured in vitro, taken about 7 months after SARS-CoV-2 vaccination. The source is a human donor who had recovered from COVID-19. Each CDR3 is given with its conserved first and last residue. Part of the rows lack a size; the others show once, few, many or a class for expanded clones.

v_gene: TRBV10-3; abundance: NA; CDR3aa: CAISPSGTSYEQYF
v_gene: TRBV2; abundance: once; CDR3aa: CASSGGRPSVKPLHF
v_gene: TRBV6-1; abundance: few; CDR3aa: CASSAPAVNIQYF
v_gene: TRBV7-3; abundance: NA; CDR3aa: CASSLGANYGYTF
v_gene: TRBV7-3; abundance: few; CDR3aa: CASSPSRRADTQYF
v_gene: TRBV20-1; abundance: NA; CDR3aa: CSARDVLESSYEQYF
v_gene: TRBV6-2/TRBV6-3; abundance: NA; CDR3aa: CASSSLQSLITEAFF
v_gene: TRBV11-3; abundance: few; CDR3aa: CASSQGGSDEQFF
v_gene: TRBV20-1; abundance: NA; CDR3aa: CSARTETNYGYTF
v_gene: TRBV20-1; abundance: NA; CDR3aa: CSATTVGMAKNIQYF
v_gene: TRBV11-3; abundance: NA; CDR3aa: CASSRTGFRCGYTF
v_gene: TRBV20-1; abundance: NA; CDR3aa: CSARDQTGELFF
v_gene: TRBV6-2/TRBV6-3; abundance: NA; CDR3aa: CASSYIVVTGTEAFF
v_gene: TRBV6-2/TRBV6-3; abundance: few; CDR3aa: CASSYSQRGVVNQPQHF
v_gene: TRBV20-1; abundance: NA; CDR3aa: CSARDSGQETQYF
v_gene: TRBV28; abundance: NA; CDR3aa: CASSFRQGNSPLHF
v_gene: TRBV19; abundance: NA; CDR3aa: CASMSSGSETQYF
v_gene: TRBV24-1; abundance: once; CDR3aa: CATSVLDRGLMFF
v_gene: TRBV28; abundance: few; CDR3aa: CASNTPQVGGYGYTF